The rows below give T cell receptor beta chains drawn from one sample of a study of beta chain features in type 1 diabetes. Profiling relied on immunoSEQ multiplex PCR, and the TCRdb table lists in-frame clones only, not all of them. The sample holds approximately 380,000 clones, around 16% seen once. Sequenced: naive CD4+ T cells from blood. These receptors were collected from a woman between 18 and 29 years old in good health. Each CDR3 is given with its conserved first and last residue. The D gene is left open where the match is weak. Expanded clones get a size class; other rows say once, few or many, or leave the size out.

>.|TRBJ1-1|TRBV29-1|.
TGCAGCGTTGTTAGGAACACTGAAGCTTTCTTT
CSVVRNTEAFF
>TRBD2|TRBJ2-1|TRBV19|few
TGTGCCAGTAGCCAAGCGGGAGAATTTCCTGAGCAGTTCTTC
CASSQAGEFPEQFF
>.|TRBJ2-5|TRBV18|.
TGTGCCAGCTCACCATCTAGGGGCAGGGCCGGGGAGACCCAGTACTTC
CASSPSRGRAGETQYF
>TRBD1|TRBJ1-2|TRBV2|.
TGTGCCAGCAGTGCGGGGGGACAGGGAGCCTATGGCTACACCTTC
CASSAGGQGAYGYTF
>TRBD2|TRBJ2-2|TRBV30|.
TGTGCCTGGAGACTAGCGGGAGCGGCCGGGGAGCTGTTTTTT
CAWRLAGAAGELFF
>.|TRBJ1-2|TRBV4-1|.
TGCGCCAGCAGCCAACCCATCGCGGGGCGGTATGGCTACACCTTC
CASSQPIAGRYGYTF
>.|TRBJ2-1|TRBV28|few
TGTGCCAGCAGCTCCCACGGGAGCTCCTACAATGAGCAGTTCTTC
CASSSHGSSYNEQFF
>.|TRBJ2-1|TRBV30|few
TGTGCCTGGAGTAGGGACTCCGCTTCCTACAATGAGCAGTTCTTC
CAWSRDSASYNEQFF
>TRBD1|TRBJ1-1|TRBV2|.
TGTGCCAGCGGACAGGGTTTGAACACTGAAGCTTTCTTT
CASGQGLNTEAFF
>.|TRBJ1-1|TRBV29-1|few
TGCGTCGGCAGGCTGAACACTGAAGCTTTCTTT
CVGRLNTEAFF
>TRBD1|TRBJ1-2|TRBV7-2|.
TGTGCCAGCAGTCGAGGGGGCACCGGGACAAACTATGGCTACACCTTC
CASSRGGTGTNYGYTF
>.|TRBJ2-7|TRBV7-9|few
TGTGCCAGCAGCTTAGGGGGAGAGGGTTACGAGCAGTACTTC
CASSLGGEGYEQYF
>.|TRBJ1-2|TRBV30|.
TGTGCCTGGAGTGGAGGGGGGGGCCCCCCGAGCGGCTACACCTTC
CAWSGGGGPPSGYTF
>.|TRBJ2-3|TRBV6-5|.
TGTGCCAGCAAAAAGGAGGATACGCAGTATTTT
CASKKEDTQYF
>.|TRBJ2-1|TRBV7-9|few
TGTGCCAGCAGTAATCCGACAGATTACAATGAGCAGTTCTTC
CASSNPTDYNEQFF
>.|TRBJ2-7|TRBV28|.
TGTGCCAGCAGACAGGCCCCCTACGAGCAGTACTTC
CASRQAPYEQYF
>.|TRBJ1-2|TRBV5-4|.
TGTGCCAGCAGCTACTCCGCTGCGGGCTACACCTTC
CASSYSAAGYTF
>.|TRBJ1-1|TRBV28|.
TGTGCCAGCAGCCCAGGGTATGCCGACACTGAAGCTTTCTTT
CASSPGYADTEAFF
>.|TRBJ1-5|TRBV6-5|once
TGTGCCAGCAGTTACACTAGGTCGGCTGGTGGGCCCCAGCATTTT
CASSYTRSAGGPQHF
>.|TRBJ1-1|TRBV7-9|few
TGTGCCAGCAGCTCGCTTGGCAGGAGGAGCACTGAAGCTTTCTTT
CASSSLGRRSTEAFF
>.|TRBJ1-2|TRBV9|few
TGTGCCAGCAGCGCCACAACTAACTATGGCTACACCTTC
CASSATTNYGYTF
>TRBD2|TRBJ2-5|TRBV27|.
TGTGCCAGCACAAGGCGGCGGGAGTCAAAGACCCAGTACTTC
CASTRRRESKTQYF
>.|TRBJ2-5|TRBV5-1|few
TGCGCCAGCAGCTGGGCAGGGCCGCAAGAGACCCAGTACTTC
CASSWAGPQETQYF
>TRBD1|TRBJ2-7|TRBV29-1|few
TGCAGCGTTCACACCCCGGGACAGGGGGCTATAAACGAGCAGTACTTC
CSVHTPGQGAINEQYF
>TRBD1|TRBJ1-4|TRBV5-1|few
TGCGCCAGCAGCCCGACGACAGGGGGAATTGAAAAACTGTTTTTT
CASSPTTGGIEKLFF
>TRBD1|TRBJ2-2|TRBV27|few
TGTGCCAGCAGTGCCCGGACAGGGAACACCGGGGAGCTGTTTTTT
CASSARTGNTGELFF
>.|TRBJ1-1|TRBV7-8|.
TGTGCCAGCAGCTTAGGGCAGGGAGGCGGCACTGAAGCTTTCTTT
CASSLGQGGGTEAFF
>.|TRBJ2-7|TRBV28|.
TGTGCCATACCCGGGAGAAGTGGTGACGAGCAGTACTTC
CAIPGRSGDEQYF
>TRBD2|TRBJ2-3|TRBV11-1|once
TGTGCCAGCAGTTCGGGAGGGACACTTCGGGCAGATACGCAGTATTTT
CASSSGGTLRADTQYF
>.|TRBJ1-1|TRBV29-1|few
TGCAGCGTTGTTTTTCGACATAACACTGAAGCTTTCTTT
CSVVFRHNTEAFF
>.|TRBJ2-3|TRBV6-5|.
TGTGCCAGCAGAAAGCAGGGGACAGATACGCAGTATTTT
CASRKQGTDTQYF
>TRBD1|TRBJ2-7|TRBV30|few
TGTGCCTGGAGGGGGGACAGGTCATCCTACGAGCAGTACTTC
CAWRGDRSSYEQYF
>TRBD1|TRBJ1-4|TRBV5-1|few
TGCGCCAGCAGCCTAGCGGGACAGGGGGCGAATGAAAAACTGTTTTTT
CASSLAGQGANEKLFF
>TRBD1|TRBJ2-1|TRBV5-1|.
TGCGCCAGCAGATCCGGGACAGCAACTTTTGAGCAGTTCTTC
CASRSGTATFEQFF
>.|TRBJ2-2|TRBV30|few
TGTGCCTGGAGTGTTAGACTAAGAATCACCGGGGAGCTGTTTTTT
CAWSVRLRITGELFF
>TRBD2|TRBJ2-7|TRBV5-1|few
TGCGCCAGCAGCCCGGAGGCGGGAGGGCCGTACGAGCAGTACTTC
CASSPEAGGPYEQYF
>TRBD2|TRBJ2-7|TRBV19|.
TGTGCCAGTATGACCGGGGCTAGCGGGAGCAACGAGCAGTACTTC
CASMTGASGSNEQYF
>.|TRBJ1-2|TRBV6-5|.
TGTGCCAGCAGTTCAGGATATGGCTACACCTTC
CASSSGYGYTF
>TRBD1|TRBJ1-5|TRBV6-6|few
TGTGCCAGCAGCCGGGACAGGGTTCCTAGCAATCAGCCCCAGCATTTT
CASSRDRVPSNQPQHF
>TRBD2|TRBJ2-1|TRBV5-1|.
TGCGCCAGCAGACCTGGGACTAGCGGAGTGTACAATGAGCAGTTCTTC
CASRPGTSGVYNEQFF
>.|TRBJ1-2|TRBV13|.
TGTGCCAGCAGCTCCCTTCCGGAGGACGAGAACTATGGCTACACCTTC
CASSSLPEDENYGYTF
>TRBD2|TRBJ2-1|TRBV19|.
TGTGCCAGTAGTATTGTGCTAGCGGGAGACATAGGCAATGAGCAGTTCTTC
CASSIVLAGDIGNEQFF
>TRBD2|TRBJ2-1|TRBV18|few
TGTGCCAGCTCACCACTAGCGGGTATATACAATGAGCAGTTCTTC
CASSPLAGIYNEQFF
>TRBD2|TRBJ2-7|TRBV11-1|few
TGTGCCAGCAGCCCGGGGACTAGCGGGAAGGTGCAGTACTTC
CASSPGTSGKVQYF